Listed below are T cell receptor beta chains from one sample, sequenced in a study of T cell changes during pregnancy in multiple sclerosis. Here immunoSEQ multiplex PCR was the method, and the copy in TCRdb shows in-frame clones only, minus some. The sample consists of around 48,000 clones, about 90% of them appearing once. Sequenced material: CD4+ T cells from peripheral blood mononuclear cells, taken in the second trimester of pregnancy. The receptors were gathered from a female donor with multiple sclerosis, enrolled in a pregnancy study. Each CDR3 is given with its conserved first and last residue. Each record gives: clone size, J gene, D gene, V gene, CDR3 DNA, CDR3 protein. D genes are given only for firm matches. The listing skips clone size in some rows; elsewhere it reads once, few, many or a size class.

size: few; J: TRBJ1-5; D: -; V: TRBV7-9; DNA: TGTGCCAGCACCCCCGGAGGGGGCAATCAGCCCCAGCATTTT; CDR3: CASTPGGGNQPQHF
size: once; J: TRBJ2-5; D: TRBD1; V: TRBV5-1; DNA: TGCGCCAGCAGCCCCACCAACAGGGGAGAGACCCAGTACTTC; CDR3: CASSPTNRGETQYF
size: -; J: TRBJ2-7; D: TRBD2; V: TRBV7-2; DNA: TGTGCCAGCAGGCCCGGGACTAGCGGGAGGGAGCAGTACTTC; CDR3: CASRPGTSGREQYF
size: -; J: TRBJ1-4; D: TRBD1; V: TRBV7-2; DNA: TGTGCCAGCAGCTCTGCCGGGGGACAGAATGAAAAACTGTTTTTT; CDR3: CASSSAGGQNEKLFF
size: -; J: TRBJ2-7; D: -; V: TRBV11-2; DNA: TGTGCCAGCAGCTTAGTCCTCGCCTACGAGCAGTACTTC; CDR3: CASSLVLAYEQYF
size: -; J: TRBJ2-7; D: TRBD2; V: TRBV28; DNA: TGTGCCAGCAGTTTGTCGGTAGCGGGGCCCTACGAGCAGTACTTC; CDR3: CASSLSVAGPYEQYF
size: -; J: TRBJ2-1; D: -; V: TRBV11-2; DNA: TGTGCCAGCTCGACGGGATATGGCAATGAGCAGTTCTTC; CDR3: CASSTGYGNEQFF
size: -; J: TRBJ2-1; D: TRBD2; V: TRBV7-9; DNA: TGTGCCAGCAGCCCCGAGACTAGCTTCTACAATGAGCAGTTCTTC; CDR3: CASSPETSFYNEQFF
size: -; J: TRBJ2-2; D: TRBD2; V: TRBV9; DNA: TGTGCCAGCAGCGCTAGACTAGCGGGAGGTCTGGTCACCGGGGAGCTGTTTTTT; CDR3: CASSARLAGGLVTGELFF
size: -; J: TRBJ2-1; D: TRBD2; V: TRBV9; DNA: TGTGCCAGCAGCGTAGCGACTAGCGGAGACCACAATGAGCAGTTCTTC; CDR3: CASSVATSGDHNEQFF
size: -; J: TRBJ2-2; D: -; V: TRBV2; DNA: TGTGCCAGCAGGGTGGACAGGGCGGGGGCCGGGGAGCTGTTTTTT; CDR3: CASRVDRAGAGELFF
size: -; J: TRBJ1-2; D: -; V: TRBV6-5; DNA: TGTGCCAGCAGCCGAGGACAGTTTAACTATGGCTACACCTTC; CDR3: CASSRGQFNYGYTF
size: -; J: TRBJ2-7; D: TRBD2; V: TRBV5-1; DNA: TGCGCCAGCAGCTTGGGGGCAGGAGAAGCGGGAGAAGGAGAGCAGTACTTC; CDR3: CASSLGAGEAGEGEQYF
size: -; J: TRBJ2-1; D: TRBD2; V: TRBV29-1; DNA: TGCAGCGTTGTCGGGGGTAGCGGGGGCTCCTACAATGAGCAGTTCTTC; CDR3: CSVVGGSGGSYNEQFF
size: -; J: TRBJ2-7; D: TRBD2; V: TRBV5-4; DNA: TGTGCCAGCAGCTCCCTAGCGGGAATGGAGGAGCAGTACTTC; CDR3: CASSSLAGMEEQYF
size: -; J: TRBJ1-4; D: -; V: TRBV30; DNA: TGTGCCTGGAGTGTAGGGTCTCAGGGGCGAAAACTGTTTTTT; CDR3: CAWSVGSQGRKLFF
size: -; J: TRBJ2-5; D: -; V: TRBV11-3; DNA: TGTGCCAGCAGCTTAGCTAGGGGGGAGACCCAGTACTTC; CDR3: CASSLARGETQYF
size: -; J: TRBJ2-7; D: -; V: TRBV7-2; DNA: TGTGCCAGCAGCTTAGTAGGGGCCACCTACGAGCAGTACTTC; CDR3: CASSLVGATYEQYF
size: -; J: TRBJ1-5; D: -; V: TRBV19; DNA: TGTGCCAGCGCGGGGGCCCTCAATCAGCCCCAGCATTTT; CDR3: CASAGALNQPQHF
size: -; J: TRBJ2-7; D: TRBD2; V: TRBV28; DNA: TGTGCCAGCAGGCTCGGGAGGGGCCTGTACGAGCAGTACTTC; CDR3: CASRLGRGLYEQYF
size: -; J: TRBJ2-7; D: -; V: TRBV20-1; DNA: TGCAGTGCTGACAGGTCCTACGAGCAGTACTTC; CDR3: CSADRSYEQYF
size: -; J: TRBJ2-3; D: TRBD1; V: TRBV19; DNA: TGTGCCAGTGGACCCGGGACAGGGGTCACAGATACGCAGTATTTT; CDR3: CASGPGTGVTDTQYF
size: -; J: TRBJ2-5; D: TRBD2; V: TRBV5-6; DNA: TGTGCCAGCAGCCCAGCCACCGGCGGGAGGGCACAAGAGACCCAGTACTTC; CDR3: CASSPATGGRAQETQYF
size: -; J: TRBJ2-6; D: -; V: TRBV21-1; DNA: TGTGCCAGCGGACGAGTACTAGCGGGAGGTACCCGCGCCAACGTCCTGACTTTC; CDR3: CASGRVLAGGTRANVLTF
size: -; J: TRBJ1-1; D: -; V: TRBV6-1; DNA: TGTGCCAGCAGTGAAGCGTTGAGTTGGCAGGGGACGTGGAACACTGAAGCTTTCTTT; CDR3: CASSEALSWQGTWNTEAFF
size: -; J: TRBJ2-3; D: -; V: TRBV9; DNA: TGTGCCAGCAGCGTACTAGAGTTCGATCGGACAGATACGCAGTATTTT; CDR3: CASSVLEFDRTDTQYF
size: -; J: TRBJ2-1; D: -; V: TRBV19; DNA: TGTGCCAGTAGTATAGAGGGAGGCGAGCAGTTCTTC; CDR3: CASSIEGGEQFF
size: -; J: TRBJ2-1; D: TRBD2; V: TRBV4-2; DNA: TGTGCCAGCAGCGCTCTAGCGGGAGTACACAATGAGCAGTTCTTC; CDR3: CASSALAGVHNEQFF
size: -; J: TRBJ1-1; D: TRBD1; V: TRBV7-9; DNA: TGTGCCAGCAGCATCGGGACAGCGGCCTTCACTTTCTTT; CDR3: CASSIGTAAFTFF
size: -; J: TRBJ1-3; D: TRBD1; V: TRBV12-5; DNA: TGTGCTAGTGGTTTGTCCCGGACAGGAGACTCTGGAAACACCATATATTTT; CDR3: CASGLSRTGDSGNTIYF
size: -; J: TRBJ2-1; D: TRBD1; V: TRBV6-1; DNA: TGTGCCAGTTGGGACAGGGGAAGGAATGAGCAGTTCTTC; CDR3: CASWDRGRNEQFF
size: once; J: TRBJ1-2; D: -; V: TRBV30; DNA: TGTGCCTGGAGTCCCGCGGGTAACTATGGCTACACCTTC; CDR3: CAWSPAGNYGYTF
size: -; J: TRBJ2-1; D: -; V: TRBV18; DNA: TGTGCCAGCTCACCAACCGGGCAGGGCTACAATGAGCAGTTCTTC; CDR3: CASSPTGQGYNEQFF
size: -; J: TRBJ2-7; D: TRBD1; V: TRBV27; DNA: TGTGCCAGCAGTTCCCCCGGGACAGTTTCCTACGAGCAGTACTTC; CDR3: CASSSPGTVSYEQYF
size: once; J: TRBJ2-7; D: -; V: TRBV12-2; DNA: TGTGCAAGTCGCTTAAGGGGGGGGAGTATCATCCTCTCCTACGAGCAGTACTTC; CDR3: CASRLRGGSIILSYEQYF
size: -; J: TRBJ2-3; D: -; V: TRBV9; DNA: TGTGCCAGCAGGCCGGGACTTATCACAGATACGCAGTATTTT; CDR3: CASRPGLITDTQYF
size: -; J: TRBJ2-1; D: TRBD2; V: TRBV9; DNA: TGTGCCAGCAGCCCCGGACTAGCGGGATACAATGAGCAGTTCTTC; CDR3: CASSPGLAGYNEQFF
size: -; J: TRBJ1-4; D: -; V: TRBV4-2; DNA: TGTGCCAGCAGCCAAGGAACTCATGAAAAACTGTTTTTT; CDR3: CASSQGTHEKLFF
size: few; J: TRBJ2-3; D: TRBD2; V: TRBV12-5; DNA: TGTGCTAGTGGTATGGGGACTAGCGGGAGTACAGATACGCAGTATTTT; CDR3: CASGMGTSGSTDTQYF
size: -; J: TRBJ2-3; D: -; V: TRBV10-2; DNA: TGCGCCAGCAGTGATTCGGCGGGGTACACAGATACGCAGTATTTT; CDR3: CASSDSAGYTDTQYF
size: -; J: TRBJ2-7; D: -; V: TRBV5-4; DNA: TGTGCCAGCAGCTTGACAGGCGGCGGCGAGCAGTACTTC; CDR3: CASSLTGGGEQYF
size: -; J: TRBJ1-3; D: TRBD1; V: TRBV19; DNA: TGTGCCAGTAGTATCCCTGTCTCACAGGGGGCGCCCGGAAACACCATATATTTT; CDR3: CASSIPVSQGAPGNTIYF
size: -; J: TRBJ2-1; D: TRBD2; V: TRBV11-1; DNA: TGTGCCAGCAGCTTACCCCTAGCGGGAGCTGAGCAGTTCTTC; CDR3: CASSLPLAGAEQFF
size: -; J: TRBJ2-1; D: -; V: TRBV10-2; DNA: TGCGCCAGCAAAGTAGGGGACGGGAGAGTGGATGAGCAGTTCTTC; CDR3: CASKVGDGRVDEQFF
size: -; J: TRBJ2-1; D: TRBD2; V: TRBV18; DNA: TGTGCCAGCTCACCACGGGTGGGGACTAGCGGGACCTACAATGAGCAGTTCTTC; CDR3: CASSPRVGTSGTYNEQFF